This T cell receptor (beta chain) was recovered during a study of T-cell memory formation after mild COVID-19. General study points: The study found contracting CD4+ clones mainly in CM and EM and contracting CD8+ clones in EMRA. Contracting clones, day 15 to 85, had balanced CD4/CD8, and later expanders favored CD4+.

With 8 bases clipped from V and 6 bases from J, the junction kept 7 bases outside the gene matches. This CDR3 comprises 13 residues. CDR1 is SEHNR, CDR2 FQNEAQ, per germline (reference sequence). TCRdb used MiXCR to reprocess the 5' RACE reads, holding one entry per CDR3 protein. The table records 120,000 to 150,000 distinct CDR3 sequences, about 6.1% of them present only once. The table lists this clonotype with many counts. Its antigen is still unknown. The source is an adult woman who had mild COVID-19 (a few samples of this study predate the infection). Cell type and time point are not known. The sequenced sample was PBMCs or a T cell subset sorted from them (not recorded which). The chain has TRBV7-9 and TRBJ2-7, with 10 bases matching TRBD1. The CDR3 sequence: CASQIGQGVEQYF. CDR3 coding DNA: TGTGCCAGCCAAATCGGACAGGGGGTCGAGCAGTACTTC.